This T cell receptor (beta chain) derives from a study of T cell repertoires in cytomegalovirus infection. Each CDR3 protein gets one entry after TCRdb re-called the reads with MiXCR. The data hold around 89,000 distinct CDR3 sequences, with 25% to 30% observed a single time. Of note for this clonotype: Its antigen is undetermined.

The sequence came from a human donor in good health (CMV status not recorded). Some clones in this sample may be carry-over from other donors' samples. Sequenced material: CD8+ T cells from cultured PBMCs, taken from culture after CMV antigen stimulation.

CDR3 in amino acids: CASSLFLSGGGEAFF. CDR3 bases: TGCGCCAGCAGTCTGTTTCTGTCAGGGGGCGGTGAAGCTTTCTTT. The J gene is TRBJ1-1, the V gene TRBV4-1; 8 bases line up with TRBD1. The trim removed 6 bases at V and 7 bases at J, leaving 13 bases unmatched. There are 15 residues in the CDR3. Germline-derived CDR1 and CDR2 are MGHRA and YSYEKL.